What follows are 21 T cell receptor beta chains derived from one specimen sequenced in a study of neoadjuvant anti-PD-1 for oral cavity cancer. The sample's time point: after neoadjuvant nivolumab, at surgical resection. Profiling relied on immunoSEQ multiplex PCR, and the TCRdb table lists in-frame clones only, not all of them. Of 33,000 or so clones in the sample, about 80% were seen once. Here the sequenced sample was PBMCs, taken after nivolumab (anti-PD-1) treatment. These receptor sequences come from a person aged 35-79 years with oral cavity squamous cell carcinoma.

Here the CDR3 reads CASSLLTGVGNTIYF. In DNA, the CDR3 is TGTGCCAGCAGTTTACTCACAGGGGTCGGAAACACCATATATTTT. The chain carries TRBV6-6 and TRBJ1-3; 7 bases agree with TRBD1. The V gene's germline CDR1 is MNHNY and CDR2 SVGAGI (reference sequence). J lost 4 bases, V lost 4 bases, and 7 bases had no gene match. The CDR3 has 15 amino acids.

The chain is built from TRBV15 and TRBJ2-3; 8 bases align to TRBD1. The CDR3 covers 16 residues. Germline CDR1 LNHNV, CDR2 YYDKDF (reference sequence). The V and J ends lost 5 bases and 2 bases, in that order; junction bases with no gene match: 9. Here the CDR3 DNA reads TGTGCCACCAGCGGACCGGACAGGGCGGTCACAGATACGCAGTATTTT. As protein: CATSGPDRAVTDTQYF.

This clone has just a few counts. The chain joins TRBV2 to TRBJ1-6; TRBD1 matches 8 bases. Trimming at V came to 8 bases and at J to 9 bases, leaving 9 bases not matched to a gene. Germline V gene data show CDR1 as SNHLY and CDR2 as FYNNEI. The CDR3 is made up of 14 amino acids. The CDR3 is CASGVQGVRSPLHF. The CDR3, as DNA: TGTGCCAGCGGAGTACAGGGGGTGCGTTCACCCCTCCACTTT.

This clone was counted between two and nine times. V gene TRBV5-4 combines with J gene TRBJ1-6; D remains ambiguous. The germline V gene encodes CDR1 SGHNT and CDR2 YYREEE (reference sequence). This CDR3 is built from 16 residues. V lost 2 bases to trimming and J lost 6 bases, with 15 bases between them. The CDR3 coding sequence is TGTGCCAGCAGCTTAAATGGAGTAACGGTTAATTCACCCCTCCACTTT. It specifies CASSLNGVTVNSPLHF.

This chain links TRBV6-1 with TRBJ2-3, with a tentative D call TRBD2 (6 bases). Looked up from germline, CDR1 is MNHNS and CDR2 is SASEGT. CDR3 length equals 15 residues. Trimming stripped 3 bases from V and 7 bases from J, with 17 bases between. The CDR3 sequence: CASSEAGLSGYTQYF. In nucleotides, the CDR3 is TGTGCCAGCAGTGAGGCGGGACTGTCAGGGTATACGCAGTATTTT.

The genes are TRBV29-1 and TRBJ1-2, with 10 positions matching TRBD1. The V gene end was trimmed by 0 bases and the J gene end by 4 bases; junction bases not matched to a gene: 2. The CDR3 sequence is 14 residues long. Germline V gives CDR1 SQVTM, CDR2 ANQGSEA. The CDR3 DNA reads TGCAGCGTTGAAGAAGGACAGGGGGGCTATGGCTACACCTTC. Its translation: CSVEEGQGGYGYTF.

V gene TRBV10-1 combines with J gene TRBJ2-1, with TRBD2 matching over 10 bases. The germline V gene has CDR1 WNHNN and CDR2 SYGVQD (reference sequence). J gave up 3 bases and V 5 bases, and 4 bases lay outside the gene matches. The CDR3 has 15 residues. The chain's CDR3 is CASSRSGGGYNEQFF. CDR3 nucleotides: TGCGCCAGCAGTAGGAGCGGGGGGGGCTACAATGAGCAGTTCTTC.

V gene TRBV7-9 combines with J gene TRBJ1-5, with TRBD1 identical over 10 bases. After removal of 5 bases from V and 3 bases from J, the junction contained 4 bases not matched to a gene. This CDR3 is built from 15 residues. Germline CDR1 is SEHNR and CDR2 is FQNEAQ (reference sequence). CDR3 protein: CASSPGQGNNQPQHF. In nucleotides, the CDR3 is TGTGCCAGCAGCCCGGGACAGGGGAACAATCAGCCCCAGCATTTT. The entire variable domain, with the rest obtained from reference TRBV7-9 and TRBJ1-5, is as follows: DTGVSQNPRHKITKRGQNVTFRCDPISEHNRLYWYRQTLGQGPEFLTYFQNEAQLEKSRLLSDRFSAERPKGSFSTLEIQRTEQGDSAMYLCASSPGQGNNQPQHFGDGTRLSIL.

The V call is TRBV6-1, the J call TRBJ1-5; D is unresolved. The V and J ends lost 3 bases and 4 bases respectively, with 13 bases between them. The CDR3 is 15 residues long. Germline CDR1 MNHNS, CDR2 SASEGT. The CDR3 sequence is CASSEILFGNQPQHF. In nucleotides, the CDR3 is TGTGCCAGCAGTGAGATCCTTTTTGGGAATCAGCCCCAGCATTTT.

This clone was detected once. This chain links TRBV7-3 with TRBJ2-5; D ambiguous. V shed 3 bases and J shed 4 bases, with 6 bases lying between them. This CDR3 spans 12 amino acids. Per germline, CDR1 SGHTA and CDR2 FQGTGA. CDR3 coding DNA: TGTGCCAGCAGCTTTAAGGGAGAGACCCAGTACTTC. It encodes CASSFKGETQYF.

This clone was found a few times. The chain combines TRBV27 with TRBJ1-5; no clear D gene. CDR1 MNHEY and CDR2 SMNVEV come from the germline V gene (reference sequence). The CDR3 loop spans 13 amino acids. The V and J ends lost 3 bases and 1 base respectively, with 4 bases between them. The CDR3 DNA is TGTGCCAGCAGTTTCGAGAGCAATCAGCCCCAGCATTTT. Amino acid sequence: CASSFESNQPQHF.

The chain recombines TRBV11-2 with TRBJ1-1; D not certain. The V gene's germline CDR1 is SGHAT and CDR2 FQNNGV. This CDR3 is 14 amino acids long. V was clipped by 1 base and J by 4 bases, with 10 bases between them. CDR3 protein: CASSLVPGATEAFF. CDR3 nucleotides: TGTGCCAGCAGCTTAGTCCCGGGAGCCACTGAAGCTTTCTTT.

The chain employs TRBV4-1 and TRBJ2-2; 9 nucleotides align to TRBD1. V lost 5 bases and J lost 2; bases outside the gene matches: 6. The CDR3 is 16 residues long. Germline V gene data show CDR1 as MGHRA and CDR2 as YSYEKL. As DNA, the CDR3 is TGCGCCAGCAGCGGACGACAGGGGGGCAACACCGGGGAGCTGTTTTTT. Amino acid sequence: CASSGRQGGNTGELFF.

CDR3 in amino acids: CASSLFISQKLFF. DNA of the CDR3: TGTGCCAGCAGCTTATTTATCTCCCAAAAACTGTTTTTT. This sequence joins TRBV7-2 and TRBJ1-4, with D uncertain. Trimming took 2 bases from V and 9 from J, leaving 10 bases between them. This CDR3 spans 13 amino acids. Looked up from germline, CDR1 is SGHTA and CDR2 is FQGNSA. Filled out from reference TRBV7-2 and TRBJ1-4, the complete variable domain reads GAGVSQSPSNKVTEKGKDVELRCDPISGHTALYWYRQSLGQGLEFLIYFQGNSAPDKSGLPSDRFSAERTGGSVSTLTIQRTQQEDSAVYLCASSLFISQKLFFGSGTQLSVL.

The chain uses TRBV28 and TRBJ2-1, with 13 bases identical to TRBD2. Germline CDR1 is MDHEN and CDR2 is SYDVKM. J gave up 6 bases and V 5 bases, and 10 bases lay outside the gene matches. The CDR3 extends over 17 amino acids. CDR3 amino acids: CASSPPGTSGKRNEQFF. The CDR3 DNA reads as TGTGCCAGCAGTCCGCCCGGGACTAGCGGGAAGCGCAATGAGCAGTTCTTC. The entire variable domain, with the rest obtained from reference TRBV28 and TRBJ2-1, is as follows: DVKVTQSSRYLVKRTGEKVFLECVQDMDHENMFWYRQDPGLGLRLIYFSYDVKMKEKGDIPEGYSVSREKKERFSLILESASTNQTSMYLCASSPPGTSGKRNEQFFGPGTRLTVL.

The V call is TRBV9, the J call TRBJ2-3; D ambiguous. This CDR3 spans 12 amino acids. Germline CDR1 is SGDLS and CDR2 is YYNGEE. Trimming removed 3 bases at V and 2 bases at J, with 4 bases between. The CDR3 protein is CASSENTDTQYF. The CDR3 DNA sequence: TGTGCCAGCAGCGAGAACACAGATACGCAGTATTTT.

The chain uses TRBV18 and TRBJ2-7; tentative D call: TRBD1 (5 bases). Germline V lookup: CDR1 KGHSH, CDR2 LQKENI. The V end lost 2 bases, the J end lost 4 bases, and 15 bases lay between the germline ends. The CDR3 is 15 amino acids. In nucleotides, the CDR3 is TGTGCCAGCTCACCAGGGCCAGGGTCAACGTACGAGCAGTACTTC. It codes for CASSPGPGSTYEQYF.

The CDR3 nucleotides read TGTGCCAGCAGATGGGACAGGGCAACGCAAGCTTTCTTT. Encoded protein: CASRWDRATQAFF. The gene calls are TRBV27 and TRBJ1-1; TRBD1 matches 9 bases. With V trimmed by 6 bases and J by 9 bases, 8 bases remained unmatched. The CDR3 totals 13 residues. Germline CDR1 and CDR2: MNHEY and SMNVEV (reference sequence).

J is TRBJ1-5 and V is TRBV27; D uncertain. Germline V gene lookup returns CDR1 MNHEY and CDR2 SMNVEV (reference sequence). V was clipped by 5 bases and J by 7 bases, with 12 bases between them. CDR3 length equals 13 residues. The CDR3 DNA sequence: TGTGCCAGCAGTCGTAAACCTTTCCAGCCCCAGCATTTT. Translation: CASSRKPFQPQHF.

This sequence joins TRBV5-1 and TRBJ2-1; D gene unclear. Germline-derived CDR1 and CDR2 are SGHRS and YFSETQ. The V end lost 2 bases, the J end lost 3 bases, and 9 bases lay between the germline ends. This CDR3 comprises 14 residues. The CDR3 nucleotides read TGCGCCAGCAGCTTAGCCCCCCTCTACAATGAGCAGTTCTTC. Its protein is CASSLAPLYNEQFF.

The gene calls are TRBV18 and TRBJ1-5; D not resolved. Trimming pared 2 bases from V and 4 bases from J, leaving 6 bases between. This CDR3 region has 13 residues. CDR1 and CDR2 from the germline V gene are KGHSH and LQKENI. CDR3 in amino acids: CASSPVGNQPQHF. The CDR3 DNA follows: TGTGCCAGCTCACCAGTGGGGAATCAGCCCCAGCATTTT.